What follows describes a single TCR beta chain. CDR1 SGHVS and CDR2 FNYEAQ come from the germline V gene. Trimming cost V 5 bases and J 5 bases, with 18 bases left between them. This CDR3 has 15 amino acids. Produced via immunoSEQ multiplex PCR; TCRdb's table is partial and in-frame only. The table has 170,000 or so clones, around 82% seen once. The data were obtained in a study of blood T cell repertoires in COVID-19. As for the study in general: Samples of COVID-19 (acute and convalescent) were obtained from the United States, Italy and Spain. Sample material is recorded as cDNA or gDNA derived from T cells, B-cell-depleted T cells, or PBMCs.

The source is a man in his late teens or twenties with active or convalescent COVID-19. The chain recombines TRBV7-6 with TRBJ2-5, with a tentative D call TRBD1 (5 bases). Sequencing used peripheral blood. The CDR3 DNA follows: TGTGCCAGCAGCCCTTTCGAACGGACACAGGAGACCCAGTACTTC. As protein: CASSPFERTQETQYF.